Listed below are T cell receptor beta chains from one sample, sequenced in a study of shared clonotypes between healthy human individuals. Sequenced by immunoSEQ multiplex PCR; TCRdb stores in-frame clones only, minus some. This sample yields more than 1.2 million clones, of which around 98.5% are seen a single time; roughly 0.35% belongs to the top ten. Sequencing was performed on naive CD4+ T cells sorted from blood. The receptors derive from a man between 25 and 39 years old in good health. The CDR3 runs from the conserved cysteine through the conserved F or W. The D gene is left open where the match is weak. Only part of the rows carry a size: once, few, many, or a class if the clone is expanded.

.	TRBV25-1	TRBJ1-5	.	CASSESKAAFNQPQHF	TGTGCCAGCAGTGAAAGCAAGGCAGCCTTCAATCAGCCCCAGCATTTT
.	TRBV11-2	TRBJ2-1	.	CASSLTVYNEQFF	TGTGCCAGCAGCTTAACAGTCTACAATGAGCAGTTCTTC
.	TRBV6-1	TRBJ1-1	.	CASPLTENTEAFF	TGTGCCAGCCCTTTGACAGAGAACACTGAAGCTTTCTTT
.	TRBV28	TRBJ2-7	.	CASSLNLLYEQYF	TGTGCCAGCAGTTTGAACCTTCTCTACGAGCAGTACTTC
.	TRBV11-2	TRBJ2-5	.	CASSYGRLETQYF	TGTGCCAGCAGCTATGGCAGGCTCGAGACCCAGTACTTC
.	TRBV18	TRBJ2-3	TRBD2	CASSRPGLAGGDTQYF	TGTGCCAGCTCACGCCCGGGACTAGCGGGAGGAGATACGCAGTATTTT
.	TRBV4-1	TRBJ1-4	.	CASSQPHKPGVPANEKLFF	TGCGCCAGCAGCCAACCCCACAAGCCTGGGGTCCCAGCTAATGAAAAACTGTTTTTT
once	TRBV5-3	TRBJ2-1	.	CARSSPSDEQFF	TGTGCCAGAAGCTCTCCTTCCGATGAGCAGTTCTTC
.	TRBV4-3	TRBJ2-3	.	CASSQGPYGATDTQYF	TGCGCCAGCAGCCAAGGACCTTATGGAGCCACAGATACGCAGTATTTT
.	TRBV6-5	TRBJ2-7	.	CASSSGVRTYEQYF	TGTGCCAGCAGTTCAGGGGTTCGGACCTACGAGCAGTACTTC
.	TRBV28	TRBJ2-7	TRBD2	CASSGTSGTYEQYF	TGTGCCAGCAGTGGGACTAGCGGAACCTACGAGCAGTACTTC
.	TRBV5-4	TRBJ2-7	TRBD2	CASSLAGGEQYF	TGTGCCAGCAGCCTAGCGGGAGGCGAGCAGTACTTC
.	TRBV5-4	TRBJ2-1	.	CASSPGSSYNEQFF	TGTGCCAGCAGCCCAGGAAGCTCCTACAATGAGCAGTTCTTC
once	TRBV7-2	TRBJ1-4	TRBD1	CASNTGGFGEKLFF	TGTGCCAGCAACACAGGGGGCTTCGGTGAAAAACTGTTTTTT
once	TRBV29-1	TRBJ2-2	.	CSAGSPGELFF	TGCAGCGCCGGATCTCCCGGGGAGCTGTTTTTT
.	TRBV20-1	TRBJ2-5	.	CSTTVQETQYF	TGCAGTACTACAGTCCAAGAGACCCAGTACTTC
.	TRBV14	TRBJ1-2	.	CASSQGAGSNYGYTF	TGTGCCAGCAGCCAAGGGGCAGGGTCTAACTATGGCTACACCTTC
once	TRBV7-3	TRBJ1-5	.	CASSLNRDQPQHF	TGTGCCAGCAGCTTAAATCGCGATCAGCCCCAGCATTTT
.	TRBV2	TRBJ2-7	.	CASSEWPLSSYEQYF	TGTGCCAGCAGTGAATGGCCGTTAAGCTCCTACGAGCAGTACTTC
once	TRBV2	TRBJ1-5	.	CATLKEGGQPQHF	TGTGCCACCCTGAAGGAGGGGGGACAGCCCCAGCATTTT
.	TRBV6-4	TRBJ2-7	.	CASSADIASYEQYF	TGTGCCAGCAGCGCCGACATAGCCTCCTACGAGCAGTACTTC
.	TRBV5-5	TRBJ1-5	.	CASSEDPNQPQHF	TGTGCCAGCAGCGAGGACCCGAATCAGCCCCAGCATTTT
.	TRBV15	TRBJ2-1	.	CATSRDMEPRNEQFF	TGTGCCACCAGCAGAGATATGGAGCCGCGGAATGAGCAGTTCTTC
.	TRBV15	TRBJ2-1	.	CATSLQGGFREQFF	TGTGCCACCAGCCTACAGGGAGGGTTCCGTGAGCAGTTCTTC
.	TRBV11-2	TRBJ1-1	.	CASSVQGNTEAFF	TGTGCCAGCAGCGTCCAGGGGAACACTGAAGCTTTCTTT
once	TRBV5-4	TRBJ2-1	.	CASSSNIGKNYNEQFF	TGTGCCAGCAGCTCGAACATCGGAAAAAACTACAATGAGCAGTTCTTC
.	TRBV7-9	TRBJ2-1	TRBD2	CASRLPRTSGSLYNEQFF	TGTGCCAGCAGGTTGCCCCGGACTAGCGGGAGCCTCTACAATGAGCAGTTCTTC
.	TRBV15	TRBJ2-7	TRBD2	CATKTSGSHEQYF	TGTGCCACCAAGACTAGCGGGAGCCACGAGCAGTACTTC
.	TRBV28	TRBJ1-5	.	CASSPDSGTNNQPQHF	TGTGCCAGCAGCCCCGACTCCGGGACAAATAATCAGCCCCAGCATTTT
.	TRBV5-4	TRBJ2-3	TRBD2	CASRPGTSPTDTQYF	TGTGCCAGCAGACCCGGGACTAGCCCAACTGATACGCAGTATTTT
.	TRBV4-1	TRBJ2-1	TRBD2	CASSQGLARYNEQFF	TGCGCCAGCAGCCAAGGACTAGCGCGTTACAATGAGCAGTTCTTC
.	TRBV10-3	TRBJ2-3	.	CAITLGPTDTQYF	TGTGCCATCACCCTGGGCCCCACAGATACGCAGTATTTT
.	TRBV27	TRBJ1-2	.	CASKAKGITNYGYTF	TGTGCCAGCAAAGCTAAGGGGATTACTAACTATGGCTACACCTTC
.	TRBV6-4	TRBJ2-1	.	CASSFGWGSSYNEQFF	TGTGCCAGCAGCTTTGGATGGGGGAGCTCCTACAATGAGCAGTTCTTC
.	TRBV4-1	TRBJ2-1	TRBD2	CASSQDGLGTSSYNEQFF	TGCGCCAGCAGCCAAGATGGCCTCGGGACTAGCTCCTACAATGAGCAGTTCTTC
.	TRBV5-1	TRBJ2-2	TRBD1	CASIPNRGLGTGELFF	TGCGCCAGCATCCCCAACAGGGGGCTGGGTACCGGGGAGCTGTTTTTT
.	TRBV5-1	TRBJ2-1	.	CASSWGLSSSYNEQFF	TGCGCCAGCAGCTGGGGACTTTCGAGCTCCTACAATGAGCAGTTCTTC
.	TRBV7-3	TRBJ2-1	.	CASSLGIISYNEQFF	TGTGCCAGCAGCTTAGGGATTATCTCCTACAATGAGCAGTTCTTC
.	TRBV14	TRBJ2-3	.	CASSPRTRTDTQYF	TGTGCCAGCAGCCCTCGGACTCGCACAGATACGCAGTATTTT
.	TRBV29-1	TRBJ2-7	.	CSARDSYEQYF	TGCAGCGCACGGGACTCCTACGAGCAGTACTTC
once	TRBV5-1	TRBJ2-1	TRBD2	CASSLGGTSGTSYNEQFF	TGCGCCAGCAGCCTGGGAGGGACTAGCGGGACTTCCTACAATGAGCAGTTCTTC
once	TRBV6-1	TRBJ2-3	.	CASRLRGIGTDTQYF	TGTGCCAGCAGACTCCGAGGGATTGGCACAGATACGCAGTATTTT